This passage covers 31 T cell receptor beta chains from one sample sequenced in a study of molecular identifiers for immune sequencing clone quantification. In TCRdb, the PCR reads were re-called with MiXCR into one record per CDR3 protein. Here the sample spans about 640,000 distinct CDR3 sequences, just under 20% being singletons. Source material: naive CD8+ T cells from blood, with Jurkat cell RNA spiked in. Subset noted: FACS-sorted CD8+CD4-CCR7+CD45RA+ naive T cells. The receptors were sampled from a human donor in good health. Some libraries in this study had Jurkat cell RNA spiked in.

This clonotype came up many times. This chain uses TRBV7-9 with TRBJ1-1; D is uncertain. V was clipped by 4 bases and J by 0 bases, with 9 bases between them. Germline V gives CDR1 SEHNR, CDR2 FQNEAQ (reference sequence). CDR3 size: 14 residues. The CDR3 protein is CASSSTGMNTEAFF. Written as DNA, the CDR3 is TGTGCCAGCAGCTCGACCGGAATGAACACTGAAGCTTTCTTT.

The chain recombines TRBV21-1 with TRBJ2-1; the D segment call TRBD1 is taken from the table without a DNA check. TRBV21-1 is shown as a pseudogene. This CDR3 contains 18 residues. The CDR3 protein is CASSKGDWGQGFEDEQFF. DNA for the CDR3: TGTGCCAGCAGCAAAGGGGATTGGGGACAGGGCTTTGAGGATGAGCAGTTCTTC.

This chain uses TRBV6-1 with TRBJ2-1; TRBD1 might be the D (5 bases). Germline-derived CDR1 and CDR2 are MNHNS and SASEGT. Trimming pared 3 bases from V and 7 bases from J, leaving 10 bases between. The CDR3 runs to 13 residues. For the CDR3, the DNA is TGTGCCAGCAGTGACAGGGCAGATAATGAGCAGTTCTTC. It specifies CASSDRADNEQFF.

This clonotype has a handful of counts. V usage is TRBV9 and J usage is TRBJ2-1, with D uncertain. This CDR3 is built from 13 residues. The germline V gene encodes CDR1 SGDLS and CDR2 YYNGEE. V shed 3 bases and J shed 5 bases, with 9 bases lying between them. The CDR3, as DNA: TGTGCCAGCAGCGCTTGGACCGACAATGAGCAGTTCTTC. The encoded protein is CASSAWTDNEQFF.

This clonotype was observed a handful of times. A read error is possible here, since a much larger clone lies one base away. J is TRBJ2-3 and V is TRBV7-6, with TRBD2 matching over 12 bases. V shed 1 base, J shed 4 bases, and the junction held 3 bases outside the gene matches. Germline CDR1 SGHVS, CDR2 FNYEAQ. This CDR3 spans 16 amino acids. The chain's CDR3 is CASSLELAGGSDTQYF. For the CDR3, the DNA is TGTGCCAGCAGCTTAGAGCTAGCGGGAGGGTCAGATACGCAGTATTTT. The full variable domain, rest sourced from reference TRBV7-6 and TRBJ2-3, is GAGVSQSPRYKVTKRGQDVALRCDPISGHVSLYWYRQALGQGPEFLTYFNYEAQQDKSGLPNDRFSAERPEGSISTLTIQRTEQRDSAMYRCASSLELAGGSDTQYFGPGTRLTVL.

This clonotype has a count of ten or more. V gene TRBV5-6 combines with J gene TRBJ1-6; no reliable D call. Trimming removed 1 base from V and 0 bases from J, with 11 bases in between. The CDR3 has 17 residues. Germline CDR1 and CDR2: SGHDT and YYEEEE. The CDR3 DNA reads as TGTGCCAGCAGCTTGTGGACGGGGAGCTCCTATAATTCACCCCTCCACTTT. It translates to CASSLWTGSSYNSPLHF.

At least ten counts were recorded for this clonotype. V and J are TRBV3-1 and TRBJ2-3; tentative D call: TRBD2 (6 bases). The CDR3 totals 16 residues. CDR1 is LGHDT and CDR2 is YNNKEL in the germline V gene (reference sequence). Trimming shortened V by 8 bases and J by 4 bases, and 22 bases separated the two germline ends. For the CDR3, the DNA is TGTGCCAGCGGGGGATGGCGGGATATCGTCCCAGATACGCAGTATTTT. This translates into CASGGWRDIVPDTQYF.

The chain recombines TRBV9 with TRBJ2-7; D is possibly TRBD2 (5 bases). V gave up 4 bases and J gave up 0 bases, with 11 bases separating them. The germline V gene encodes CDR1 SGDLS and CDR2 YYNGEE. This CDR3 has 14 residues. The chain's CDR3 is CASSPEGASYEQYF. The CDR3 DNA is TGTGCCAGCAGCCCCGAGGGCGCCTCCTACGAGCAGTACTTC.

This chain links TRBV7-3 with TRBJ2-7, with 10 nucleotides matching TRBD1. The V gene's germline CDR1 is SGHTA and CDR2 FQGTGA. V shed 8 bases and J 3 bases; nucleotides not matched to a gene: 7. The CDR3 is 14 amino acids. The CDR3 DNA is TGTGCCAGCGGCCAAGGGACAGGGGACTACGAGCAGTACTTC. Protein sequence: CASGQGTGDYEQYF.

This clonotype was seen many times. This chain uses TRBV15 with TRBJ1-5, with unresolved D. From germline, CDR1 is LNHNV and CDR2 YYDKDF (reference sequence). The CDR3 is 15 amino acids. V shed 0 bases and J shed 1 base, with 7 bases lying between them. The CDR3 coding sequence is TGTGCCACCAGCAGAGATCACATGAGCAATCAGCCCCAGCATTTT. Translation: CATSRDHMSNQPQHF.

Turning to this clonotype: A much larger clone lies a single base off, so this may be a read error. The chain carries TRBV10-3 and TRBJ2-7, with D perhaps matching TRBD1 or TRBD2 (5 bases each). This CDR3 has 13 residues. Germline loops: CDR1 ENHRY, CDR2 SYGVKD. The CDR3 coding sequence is TGTGCCATCAGTGATGCCGGGACCTACGAGCAGCACTTC. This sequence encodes CAISDAGTYEQHF.

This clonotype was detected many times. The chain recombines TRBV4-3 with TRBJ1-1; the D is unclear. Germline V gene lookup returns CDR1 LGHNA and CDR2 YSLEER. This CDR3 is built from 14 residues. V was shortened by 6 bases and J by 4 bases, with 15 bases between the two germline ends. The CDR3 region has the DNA TGCGCCAGCAGTGACGGCGGGTTGGGCACTGAAGCTTTCTTT. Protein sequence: CASSDGGLGTEAFF.

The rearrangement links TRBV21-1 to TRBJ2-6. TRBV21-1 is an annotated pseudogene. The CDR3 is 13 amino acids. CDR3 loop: CASSKGGANVLTF. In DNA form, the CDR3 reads TGTGCCAGCAGCAAAGGTGGGGCCAACGTCCTGACTTTC.

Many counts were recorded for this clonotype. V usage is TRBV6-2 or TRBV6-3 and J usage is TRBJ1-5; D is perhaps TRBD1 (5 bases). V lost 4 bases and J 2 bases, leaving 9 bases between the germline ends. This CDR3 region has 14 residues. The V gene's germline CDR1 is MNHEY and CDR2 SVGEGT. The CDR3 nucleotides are TGTGCCAGCAGTTGGGGCCGAGGCAATCAGCCCCAGCATTTT. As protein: CASSWGRGNQPQHF.

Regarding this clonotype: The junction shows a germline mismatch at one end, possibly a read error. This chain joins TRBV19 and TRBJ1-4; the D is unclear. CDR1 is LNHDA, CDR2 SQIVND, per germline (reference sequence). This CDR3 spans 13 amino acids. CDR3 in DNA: TGTGCCGGTAGTTTAAGCCTTAATGAAAAACTGTTTTTT. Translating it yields CAGSLSLNEKLFF.

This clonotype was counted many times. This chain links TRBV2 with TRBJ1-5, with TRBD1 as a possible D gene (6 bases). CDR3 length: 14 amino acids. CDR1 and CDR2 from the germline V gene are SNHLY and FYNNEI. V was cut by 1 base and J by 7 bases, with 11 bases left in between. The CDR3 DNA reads TGTGCCAGCAGTGAAGGGGAGGGGGACCAGCCCCAGCATTTT. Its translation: CASSEGEGDQPQHF.

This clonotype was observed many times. The CDR3 nucleotides are TGTGCCAGCAGACTTCAACAGGGTGGAACCGGGGAGCTGTTTTTT. Residues: CASRLQQGGTGELFF. The gene calls are TRBV3-1 and TRBJ2-2; D may be TRBD1 (6 bases). CDR3 length equals 15 residues. In germline, CDR1 is LGHDT, CDR2 YNNKEL (reference sequence). V lost 6 bases and J 5 bases, leaving 16 bases between the germline ends.

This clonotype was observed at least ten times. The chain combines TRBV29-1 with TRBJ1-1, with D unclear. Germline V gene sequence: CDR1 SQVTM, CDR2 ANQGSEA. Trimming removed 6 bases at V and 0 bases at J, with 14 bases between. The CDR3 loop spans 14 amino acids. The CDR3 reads CSVPAAAMNTEAFF. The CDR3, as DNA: TGCAGCGTCCCGGCAGCCGCCATGAACACTGAAGCTTTCTTT.

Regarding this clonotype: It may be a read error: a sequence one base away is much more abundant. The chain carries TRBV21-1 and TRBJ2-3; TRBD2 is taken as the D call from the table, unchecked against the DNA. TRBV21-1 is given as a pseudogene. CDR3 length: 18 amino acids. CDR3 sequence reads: CASSKASLAGGDTDTQYF. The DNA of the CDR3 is TGTGCCAGCAGCAAAGCATCACTAGCGGGGGGAGATACAGATACGCAGTATTTT.

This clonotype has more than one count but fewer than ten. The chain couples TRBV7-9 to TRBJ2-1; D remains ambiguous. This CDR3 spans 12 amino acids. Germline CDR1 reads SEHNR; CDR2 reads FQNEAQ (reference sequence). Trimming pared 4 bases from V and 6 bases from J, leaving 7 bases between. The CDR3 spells CASSSGSNEQFF. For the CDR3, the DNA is TGTGCCAGCAGCTCTGGTTCCAATGAGCAGTTCTTC.

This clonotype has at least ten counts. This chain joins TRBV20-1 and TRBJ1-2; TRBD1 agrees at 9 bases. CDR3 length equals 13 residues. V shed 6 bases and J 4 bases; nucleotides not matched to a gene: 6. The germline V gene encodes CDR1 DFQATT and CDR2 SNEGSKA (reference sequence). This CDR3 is CSADRGLGYGYTF. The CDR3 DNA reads TGCAGTGCAGACAGGGGGTTAGGCTATGGCTACACCTTC.

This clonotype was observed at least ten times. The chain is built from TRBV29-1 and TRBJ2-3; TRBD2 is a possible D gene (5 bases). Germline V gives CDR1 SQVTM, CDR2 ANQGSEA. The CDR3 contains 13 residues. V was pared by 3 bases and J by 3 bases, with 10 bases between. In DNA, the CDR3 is TGCAGCGTTGATGGACTTACAACAGATACGCAGTATTTT. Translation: CSVDGLTTDTQYF.

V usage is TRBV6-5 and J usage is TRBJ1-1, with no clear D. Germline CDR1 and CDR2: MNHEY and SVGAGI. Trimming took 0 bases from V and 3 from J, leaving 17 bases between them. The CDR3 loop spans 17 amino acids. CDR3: CASSYSTGAQLHTEAFF. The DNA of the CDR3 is TGTGCCAGCAGTTACTCGACGGGTGCACAATTACACACTGAAGCTTTCTTT.

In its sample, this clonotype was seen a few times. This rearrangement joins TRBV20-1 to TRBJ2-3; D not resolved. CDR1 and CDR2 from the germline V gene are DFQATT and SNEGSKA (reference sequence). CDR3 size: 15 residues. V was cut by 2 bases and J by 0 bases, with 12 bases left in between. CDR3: CSARSSRTSTDTQYF. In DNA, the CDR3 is TGCAGTGCTAGAAGCTCTAGAACCAGCACAGATACGCAGTATTTT.

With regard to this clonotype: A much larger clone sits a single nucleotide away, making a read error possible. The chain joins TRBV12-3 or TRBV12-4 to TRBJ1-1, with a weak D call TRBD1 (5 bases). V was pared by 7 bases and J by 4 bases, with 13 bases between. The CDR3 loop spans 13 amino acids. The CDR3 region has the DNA TGTGCCAGCACTACTACAGGTGGCACTGAAGCTTTCTTT. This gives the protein CASTTTGGTEAFF.

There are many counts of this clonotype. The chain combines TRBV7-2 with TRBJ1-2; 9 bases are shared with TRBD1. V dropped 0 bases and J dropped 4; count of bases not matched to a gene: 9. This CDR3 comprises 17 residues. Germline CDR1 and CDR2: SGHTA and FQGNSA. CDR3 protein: CASSLAGQGSSFYGYTF. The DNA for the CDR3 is TGTGCCAGCAGCTTAGCAGGACAGGGGTCCTCCTTCTATGGCTACACCTTC.

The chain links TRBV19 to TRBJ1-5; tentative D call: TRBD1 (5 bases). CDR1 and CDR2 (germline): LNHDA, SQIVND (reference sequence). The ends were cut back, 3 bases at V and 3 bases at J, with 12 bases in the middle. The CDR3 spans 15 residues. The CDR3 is CASSMWGDPNQPQHF. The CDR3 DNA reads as TGTGCCAGTAGTATGTGGGGGGATCCCAATCAGCCCCAGCATTTT. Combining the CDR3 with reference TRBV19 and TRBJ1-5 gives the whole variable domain DGGITQSPKYLFRKEGQNVTLSCEQNLNHDAMYWYRQDPGQGLRLIYYSQIVNDFQKGDIAEGYSVSREKKESFPLTVTSAQKNPTAFYLCASSMWGDPNQPQHFGDGTRLSIL.

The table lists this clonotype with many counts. The CDR3 protein is CASSLVRSDTQYF. In DNA, the CDR3 is TGTGCCAGCAGCTTAGTTAGGTCAGATACGCAGTATTTT. V is TRBV7-6 and J is TRBJ2-3, with D hard to call. The V gene lost 1 base and the J gene lost 4 bases, with 6 bases spanning the gap. Germline-derived CDR1 and CDR2 are SGHVS and FNYEAQ. The CDR3 spans 13 residues.

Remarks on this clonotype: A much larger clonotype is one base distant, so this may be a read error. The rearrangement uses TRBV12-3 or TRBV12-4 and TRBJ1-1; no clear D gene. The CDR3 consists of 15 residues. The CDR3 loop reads CASSFPRQMNTGAFF. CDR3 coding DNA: TGTGCCAGCAGTTTTCCGAGGCAGATGAACACTGGAGCTTTCTTT.

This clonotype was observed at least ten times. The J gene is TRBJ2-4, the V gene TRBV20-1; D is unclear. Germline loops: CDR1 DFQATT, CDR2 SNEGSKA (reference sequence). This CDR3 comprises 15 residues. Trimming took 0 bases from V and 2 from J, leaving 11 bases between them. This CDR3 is CSARDFGVSKNIQYF. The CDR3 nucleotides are TGCAGTGCTAGAGATTTTGGGGTTTCCAAAAACATTCAGTACTTC.

CDR3 in amino acids: CASSLLPASYEQYF. Here the CDR3 DNA reads TGTGCCAGCAGTTTACTCCCAGCCTCCTACGAGCAGTACTTC. The chain employs TRBV27 and TRBJ2-7; D is undetermined. This CDR3 region has 14 residues. The germline V and J ends were trimmed by 2 bases and 0 bases, with 8 bases remaining between them. Germline-derived CDR1 and CDR2 are MNHEY and SMNVEV (reference sequence).